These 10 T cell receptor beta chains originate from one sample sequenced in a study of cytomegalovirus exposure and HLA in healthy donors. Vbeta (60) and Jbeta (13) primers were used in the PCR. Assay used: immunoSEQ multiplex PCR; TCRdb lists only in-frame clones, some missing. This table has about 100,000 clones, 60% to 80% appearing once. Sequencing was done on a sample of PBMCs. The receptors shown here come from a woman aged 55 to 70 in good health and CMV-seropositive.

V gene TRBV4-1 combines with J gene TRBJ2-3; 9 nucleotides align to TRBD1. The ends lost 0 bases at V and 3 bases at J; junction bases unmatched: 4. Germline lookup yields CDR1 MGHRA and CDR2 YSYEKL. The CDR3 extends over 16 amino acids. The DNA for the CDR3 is TGCGCCAGCAGCCAAGATAAGACAGGGGGAACAGATACGCAGTATTTT. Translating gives CASSQDKTGGTDTQYF.

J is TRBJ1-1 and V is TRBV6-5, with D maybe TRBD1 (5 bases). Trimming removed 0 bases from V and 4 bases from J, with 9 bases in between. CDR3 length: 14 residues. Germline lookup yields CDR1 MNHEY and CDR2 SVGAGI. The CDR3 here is CASSYSGGATEAFF. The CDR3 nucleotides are TGTGCCAGCAGTTACTCTGGAGGGGCCACTGAAGCTTTCTTT.

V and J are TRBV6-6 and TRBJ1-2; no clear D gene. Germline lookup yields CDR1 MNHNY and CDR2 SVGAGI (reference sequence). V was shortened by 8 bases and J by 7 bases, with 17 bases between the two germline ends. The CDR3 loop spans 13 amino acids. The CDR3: CASAEIAPGGYTF. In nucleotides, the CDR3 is TGTGCCAGCGCCGAAATTGCCCCCGGTGGCTACACCTTC.

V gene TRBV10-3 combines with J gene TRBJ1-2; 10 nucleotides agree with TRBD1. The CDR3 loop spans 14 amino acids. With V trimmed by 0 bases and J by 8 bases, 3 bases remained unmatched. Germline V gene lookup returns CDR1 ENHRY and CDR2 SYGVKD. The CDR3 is CAISESGQGRGYTF. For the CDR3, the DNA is TGTGCCATCAGTGAGTCGGGACAGGGGCGAGGCTACACCTTC.

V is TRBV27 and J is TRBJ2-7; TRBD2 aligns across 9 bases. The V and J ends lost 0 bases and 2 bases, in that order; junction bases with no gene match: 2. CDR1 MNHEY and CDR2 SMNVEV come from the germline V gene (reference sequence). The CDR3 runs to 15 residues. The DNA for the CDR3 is TGTGCCAGCAGTTTATCCCCTAGCGGGGCCTACGAGCAGTACTTC. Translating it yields CASSLSPSGAYEQYF.

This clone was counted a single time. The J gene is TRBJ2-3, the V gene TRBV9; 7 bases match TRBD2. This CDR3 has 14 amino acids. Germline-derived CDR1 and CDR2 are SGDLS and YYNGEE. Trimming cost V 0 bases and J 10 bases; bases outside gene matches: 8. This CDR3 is CASSVGGRGGAQYF. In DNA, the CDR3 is TGTGCCAGCAGCGTAGGTGGGAGGGGTGGGGCGCAGTATTTT.

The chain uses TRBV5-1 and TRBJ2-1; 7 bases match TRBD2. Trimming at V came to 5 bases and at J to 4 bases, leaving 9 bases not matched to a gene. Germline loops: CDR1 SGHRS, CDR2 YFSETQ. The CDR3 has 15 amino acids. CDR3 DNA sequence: TGCGCCAGCAGGGGAGGGGCGGGGGATTACAATGAGCAGTTCTTC. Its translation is CASRGGAGDYNEQFF. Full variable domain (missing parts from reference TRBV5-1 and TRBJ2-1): KAGVTQTPRYLIKTRGQQVTLSCSPISGHRSVSWYQQTPGQGLQFLFEYFSETQRNKGNFPGRFSGRQFSNSRSEMNVSTLELGDSALYLCASRGGAGDYNEQFFGPGTRLTVL.

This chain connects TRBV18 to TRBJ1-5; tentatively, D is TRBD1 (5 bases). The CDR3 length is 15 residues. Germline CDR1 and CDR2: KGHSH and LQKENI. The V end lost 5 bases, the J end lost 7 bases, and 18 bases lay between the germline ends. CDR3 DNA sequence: TGTGCCAGCTCAGCCCCAGGGAGGGCGGGACAGCCCCAGCATTTT. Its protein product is CASSAPGRAGQPQHF.

CDR3 nucleotides: TGTGCCAGCAGTGAATCCCCCGGGGGAGGGCGGTCGACTGAAGCTTTCTTT. Protein product: CASSESPGGGRSTEAFF. The rearrangement links TRBV25-1 to TRBJ1-1, with D tentatively TRBD1 (5 bases). Trimming took off 1 base at V and 5 bases at J, with 20 bases between the two ends. CDR1 MGHDK and CDR2 SYGVNS come from the germline V gene. The length of the CDR3 is 17 residues. Looking up the rest from reference TRBV25-1 and TRBJ1-1 gives the full variable domain: EADIYQTPRYLVIGTGKKITLECSQTMGHDKMYWYQQDPGMELHLIHYSYGVNSTEKGDLSSESTVSRIRTEHFPLTLESARPSHTSQYLCASSESPGGGRSTEAFFGQGTRLTVV.

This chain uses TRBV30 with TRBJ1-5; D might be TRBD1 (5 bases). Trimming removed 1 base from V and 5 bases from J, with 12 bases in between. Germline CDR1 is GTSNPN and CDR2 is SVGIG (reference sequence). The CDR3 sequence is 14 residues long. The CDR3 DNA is TGTGCCTGGAGTGCCAACCTAGGGGATCAGCCCCAGCATTTT. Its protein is CAWSANLGDQPQHF.